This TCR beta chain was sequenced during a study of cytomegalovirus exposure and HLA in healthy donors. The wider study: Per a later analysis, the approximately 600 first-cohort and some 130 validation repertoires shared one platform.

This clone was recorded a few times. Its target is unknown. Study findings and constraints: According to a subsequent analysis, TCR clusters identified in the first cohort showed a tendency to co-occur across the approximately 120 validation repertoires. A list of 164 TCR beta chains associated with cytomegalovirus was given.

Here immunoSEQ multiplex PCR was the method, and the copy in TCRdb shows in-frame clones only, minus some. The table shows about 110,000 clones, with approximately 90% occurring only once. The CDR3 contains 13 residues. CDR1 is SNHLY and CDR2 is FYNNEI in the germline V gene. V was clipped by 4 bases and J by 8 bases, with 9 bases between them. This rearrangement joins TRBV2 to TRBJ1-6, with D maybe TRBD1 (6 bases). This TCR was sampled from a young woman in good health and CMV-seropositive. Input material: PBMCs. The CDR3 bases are TGTGCCAGCAGTGGACCAGGGGATTCACCCCTCCACTTT. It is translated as CASSGPGDSPLHF. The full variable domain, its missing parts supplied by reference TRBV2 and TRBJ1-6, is EPEVTQTPSHQVTQMGQEVILRCVPISNHLYFYWYRQILGQKVEFLVSFYNNEISEKSEIFDDQFSVERPDGSNFTLKIRSTKLEDSAMYFCASSGPGDSPLHFGNGTRLTVT.